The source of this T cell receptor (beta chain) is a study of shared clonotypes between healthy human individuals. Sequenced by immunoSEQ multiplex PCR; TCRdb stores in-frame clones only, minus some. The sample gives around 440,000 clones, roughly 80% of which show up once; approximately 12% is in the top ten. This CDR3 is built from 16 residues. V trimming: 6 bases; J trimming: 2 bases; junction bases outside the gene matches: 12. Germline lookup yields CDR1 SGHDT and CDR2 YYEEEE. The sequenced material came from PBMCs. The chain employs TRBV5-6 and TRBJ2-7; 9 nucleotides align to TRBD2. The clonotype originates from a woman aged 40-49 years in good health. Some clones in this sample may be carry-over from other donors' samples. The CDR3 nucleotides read TGTGCCAGCAATCTAGCGGGAATCAATAGACCCTACGAGCAGTACTTC. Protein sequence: CASNLAGINRPYEQYF. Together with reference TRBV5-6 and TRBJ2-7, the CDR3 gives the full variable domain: DAGVTQSPTHLIKTRGQQVTLRCSPKSGHDTVSWYQQALGQGPQFIFQYYEEEERQRGNFPDRFSGHQFPNYSSELNVNALLLGDSALYLCASNLAGINRPYEQYFGPGTRLTVT.